This T cell receptor beta chain was observed in a study of blood T cell repertoires in COVID-19. Study background: The United States, Italy and Spain provided the acute and convalescent COVID-19 samples.

Germline V gene lookup returns CDR1 LGHNA and CDR2 YSLEER. This CDR3 is 14 amino acids long. Trimming stripped 2 bases from V and 3 bases from J, with 9 bases between. TCRdb keeps only in-frame clones here, not all; method: immunoSEQ multiplex PCR. The data contain 35,000 or so clones, more than 65% of them seen just once; the ten biggest clones take up roughly 29%. This sequence joins TRBV4-3 and TRBJ2-3; possible D gene TRBD2, 6 bases. The sample comprised peripheral blood. The source of this sequence is an elderly man with active or convalescent COVID-19. CDR3 amino acids: CASSQFRGTDTQYF. CDR3 coding DNA: TGCGCCAGCAGCCAATTTCGGGGGACAGATACGCAGTATTTT.